One and the same sample provided the 2 T cell receptor beta chains below, sequenced in a study of blood T cell repertoires in COVID-19. Only in-frame clones appear in the TCRdb table, and some are missing; sequencing was by immunoSEQ multiplex PCR. The table lists roughly 240,000 clones, over 80% of them singletons. Sequences were obtained from PBMCs or T cells enriched from blood (not recorded which). These receptors came from a man aged 50 or older who had been exposed to COVID-19.

This chain connects TRBV27 to TRBJ1-6; 8 bases agree with TRBD1. The germline V gene encodes CDR1 MNHEY and CDR2 SMNVEV (reference sequence). The V gene end was trimmed by 7 bases and the J gene end by 8 bases; junction bases not matched to a gene: 13. There are 16 residues in the CDR3. CDR3 nucleotide sequence: TGTGCCAGCACCAAAGGACAGGGAGCCTTCTATTCACCCCTCCACTTT. Protein: CASTKGQGAFYSPLHF.

CDR3 region: CASSAGGSYNEQFF. CDR3 nucleotides: TGTGCCAGTTCCGCCGGGGGCTCCTACAATGAGCAGTTCTTC. The chain couples TRBV19 to TRBJ2-1, with D possibly being TRBD2 (6 bases). The CDR3 runs to 14 residues. Trimming pared 8 bases from V and 0 bases from J, leaving 11 bases between. Germline CDR1 reads LNHDA; CDR2 reads SQIVND (reference sequence).